The 15 T cell receptor beta chains listed next were all sequenced from one sample in a study of graft-versus-host responses after intestinal transplantation. Profiling relied on immunoSEQ multiplex PCR, and the TCRdb table lists in-frame clones only, not all of them. The sample has more than 15,000 clones, around nine tenths seen once; the top ten hold approximately 49%. The sample here was bone marrow, taken about 130 days after transplant. The receptors shown here come from a human patient who received an intestinal transplant, so some T cells may come from the graft donor.

The J gene is TRBJ2-7, the V gene TRBV4-3; 7 nucleotides line up with TRBD2. This CDR3 spans 17 amino acids. Germline V CDR1 and CDR2: LGHNA, YSLEER. V lost 0 bases, J lost 4 bases, and 12 bases stayed unmatched. CDR3 loop: CASSQEGPGGRIYEQYF. The CDR3 coding sequence is TGCGCCAGCAGCCAAGAAGGCCCGGGAGGAAGGATATACGAGCAGTACTTC.

Worth noting for this clone: An end of the junction does not agree with germline; a read error may underlie this. The chain links TRBV6-6 to TRBJ1-2, with no clear D. The germline CDR1 and CDR2 sequences are MNHNY and SVGAGI (reference sequence). The CDR3 has 15 amino acids. CDR3 DNA sequence: TGTGCCAGCAGTTTTGAGTGGTTTGCTAACTATGGCTACTCCTTC. Its protein product is CASSFEWFANYGYSF.

This sequence joins TRBV2 and TRBJ1-1, with 8 bases that match TRBD1. The V gene end was trimmed by 6 bases and the J gene end by 1 base; junction bases not matched to a gene: 10. Germline V CDR1 and CDR2: SNHLY, FYNNEI. The CDR3 runs 16 residues. For the CDR3, the DNA is TGTGCCAGCAGGACAGGGGTCCGAAGGCCGAACACTGAAGCTTTCTTT. It is translated as CASRTGVRRPNTEAFF.

The rearrangement uses TRBV25-1 and TRBJ2-3; D not resolved. Germline lookup yields CDR1 MGHDK and CDR2 SYGVNS. The CDR3 is made up of 14 amino acids. With 6 bases removed from V and 4 bases from J, the gap between germline ends came to 14 bases. In DNA, the CDR3 is TGTGCCAGCAGGGGAAGACAACACCCAGATACGCAGTATTTT. Its protein product is CASRGRQHPDTQYF.

The chain links TRBV4-1 to TRBJ2-3; TRBD1 aligns across 8 bases. Per germline, CDR1 MGHRA and CDR2 YSYEKL. V shed 1 base and J 4 bases; nucleotides not matched to a gene: 13. This CDR3 region has 18 residues. This CDR3 reads CASSQVEFGTGPSDTQYF. The DNA of the CDR3 is TGCGCCAGCAGCCAAGTTGAATTTGGGACAGGACCCTCAGATACGCAGTATTTT.

This sequence joins TRBV4-1 and TRBJ1-4; D is unclear. The germline V gene encodes CDR1 MGHRA and CDR2 YSYEKL. The CDR3 consists of 16 residues. The V end lost 1 base, the J end lost 4 bases, and 13 bases lay between the germline ends. CDR3 coding DNA: TGCGCCAGCAGCCAAGCCCGCGGGCTAAGTAATGAAAAACTGTTTTTT. Protein sequence: CASSQARGLSNEKLFF.

This sequence joins TRBV5-5 and TRBJ1-2, with D possibly matching TRBD1 (6 bases). The germline CDR1 and CDR2 sequences are SGHKS and YYEKEE (reference sequence). The CDR3 length is 12 residues. Trimming shortened V by 3 bases and J by 5 bases, and 8 bases separated the two germline ends. CDR3 sequence reads: CASSWRGYGYTF. The CDR3 DNA reads TGTGCCAGCAGCTGGAGGGGGTATGGCTACACCTTC.

The chain carries TRBV9 and TRBJ2-7; D perhaps matches TRBD2 (6 bases). Germline V gives CDR1 SGDLS, CDR2 YYNGEE. CDR3 length: 14 residues. Trimming shortened V by 4 bases and J by 4 bases, and 15 bases separated the two germline ends. For the CDR3, the DNA is TGTGCCAGCAGCCTAGGCCTGGGGAGGTACGAGCAGTACTTC. Encoded protein: CASSLGLGRYEQYF. Supplemented by reference TRBV9 and TRBJ2-7, the full variable domain reads DSGVTQTPKHLITATGQRVTLRCSPRSGDLSVYWYQQSLDQGLQFLIQYYNGEERAKGNILERFSAQQFPDLHSELNLSSLELGDSALYFCASSLGLGRYEQYFGPGTRLTVT.

This sequence joins TRBV6-4 and TRBJ2-6; D ambiguous. The CDR3 loop spans 14 amino acids. Trimming pared 2 bases from V and 0 bases from J, leaving 2 bases between. Germline-derived CDR1 and CDR2 are MRHNA and SNTAGT. CDR3 nucleotides: TGTGCCAGCAGTGACGACTCTGGGGCCAACGTCCTGACTTTC. This sequence encodes CASSDDSGANVLTF.

The rearrangement links TRBV2 to TRBJ1-2; D gene unclear. The V and J ends lost 7 bases and 8 bases respectively, with 17 bases between them. Per the germline V gene, CDR1 is SNHLY and CDR2 is FYNNEI. This CDR3 is built from 13 residues. The CDR3 is CASKEDSNSGYTF. The CDR3 DNA reads TGTGCCAGCAAAGAAGACTCTAACTCGGGCTACACCTTC.

The chain is built from TRBV6-5 and TRBJ2-6, with D perhaps matching TRBD1 (6 bases). Germline-derived CDR1 and CDR2 are MNHEY and SVGAGI. Trimming stripped 6 bases from V and 3 bases from J, with 12 bases between. CDR3 length: 15 amino acids. CDR3 nucleotide sequence: TGTGCCAGCAGCAAACAGGGTTATGGGGCCAACGTCCTGACTTTC. It codes for CASSKQGYGANVLTF.

The rearrangement links TRBV14 to TRBJ2-7; a possible D gene is TRBD2 (6 bases). The V end lost 8 bases, the J end lost 3 bases, and 8 bases lay between the germline ends. Germline V lookup: CDR1 SGHDN, CDR2 FVKESK. The CDR3 loop spans 11 amino acids. The CDR3 is CASAEGYEQYF. In DNA form, the CDR3 reads TGTGCCAGCGCGGAGGGCTACGAGCAGTACTTC.

The chain uses TRBV28 and TRBJ1-5; D is ambiguous. CDR1 and CDR2 from the germline V gene are MDHEN and SYDVKM. This CDR3 has 15 amino acids. V lost 4 bases and J 0 bases, leaving 10 bases between the germline ends. The DNA for the CDR3 is TGTGCCAGCAGTTGGAACTTTTATAGCAATCAGCCCCAGCATTTT. As protein: CASSWNFYSNQPQHF.

V is TRBV9 and J is TRBJ2-5; the D gene is possibly TRBD1 (5 bases). The CDR3 has 15 amino acids. CDR1 SGDLS and CDR2 YYNGEE come from the germline V gene. V was cut by 2 bases and J by 2 bases, with 13 bases left in between. The CDR3 sequence: CASSVEQARQETQYF. The CDR3 DNA reads TGTGCCAGCAGCGTTGAACAGGCCCGACAAGAGACCCAGTACTTC. The complete variable domain, with remaining parts taken from reference TRBV9 and TRBJ2-5, reads DSGVTQTPKHLITATGQRVTLRCSPRSGDLSVYWYQQSLDQGLQFLIQYYNGEERAKGNILERFSAQQFPDLHSELNLSSLELGDSALYFCASSVEQARQETQYFGPGTRLLVL.

The chain links TRBV7-3 to TRBJ2-1, with D unresolved. Between the trimmed V and J ends, which lost 2 bases and 11 bases, there was a span of 16 bases. The CDR3 runs 14 residues. Germline V CDR1 and CDR2: SGHTA, FQGTGA. The CDR3: CASSLADRSEKQFF. The CDR3 DNA sequence: TGTGCCAGCAGCTTAGCGGACCGGTCTGAGAAGCAGTTCTTC.